This T cell receptor (beta chain) was captured in a study of T cell responses to AZD1222 COVID-19 vaccine. Overall study findings and caveats: The reported proportion of spike-specific TCRs targeting unmutated variant regions was nearly half.

Using immunoSEQ multiplex PCR, the repertoire was profiled, and TCRdb retains in-frame clones only, with some absent. This sample yields about 150,000 clones, of which over 90% are seen a single time; under 6.5% belongs to the top ten. A remark on this clone: The antigen remains undetermined.

The CDR3 covers 15 residues. The germline V and J ends were trimmed by 4 bases and 2 bases, with 12 bases remaining between them. Looked up from germline, CDR1 is MGHRA and CDR2 is YSYEKL. The sample consisted of peripheral blood, taken on day 0 of AZD1222 vaccination. The chain combines TRBV4-1 with TRBJ2-1; TRBD1 might be the D (5 bases). The source is an adult in good health. CDR3 DNA: TGCGCCAGCAGCCCCTTAGGGGTCCCCTACAATGAGCAGTTCTTC. Its translation is CASSPLGVPYNEQFF.